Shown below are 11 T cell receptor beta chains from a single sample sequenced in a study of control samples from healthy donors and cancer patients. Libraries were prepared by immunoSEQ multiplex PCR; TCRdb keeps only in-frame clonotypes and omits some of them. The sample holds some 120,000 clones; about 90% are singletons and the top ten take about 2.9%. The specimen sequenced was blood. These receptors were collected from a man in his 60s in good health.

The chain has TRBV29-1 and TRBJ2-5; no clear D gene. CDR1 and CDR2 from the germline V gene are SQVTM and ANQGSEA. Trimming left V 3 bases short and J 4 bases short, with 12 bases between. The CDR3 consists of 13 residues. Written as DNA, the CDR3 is TGCAGCGTTGACTCCCGATTTGGAGAGACCCAGTACTTC. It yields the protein CSVDSRFGETQYF.

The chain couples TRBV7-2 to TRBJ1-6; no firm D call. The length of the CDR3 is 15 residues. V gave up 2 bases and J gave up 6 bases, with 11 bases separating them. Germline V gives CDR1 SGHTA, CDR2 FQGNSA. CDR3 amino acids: CASSLRTSSNSPLHF. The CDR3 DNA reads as TGTGCCAGCAGCTTACGGACCTCCAGTAATTCACCCCTCCACTTT.

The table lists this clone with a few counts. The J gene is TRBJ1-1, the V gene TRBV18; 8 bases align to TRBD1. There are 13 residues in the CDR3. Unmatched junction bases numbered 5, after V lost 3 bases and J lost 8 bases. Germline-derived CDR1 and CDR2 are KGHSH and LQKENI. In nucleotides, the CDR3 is TGTGCCAGCTCACCTAGGCGGACAGGGGAAGCTTTCTTT. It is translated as CASSPRRTGEAFF.

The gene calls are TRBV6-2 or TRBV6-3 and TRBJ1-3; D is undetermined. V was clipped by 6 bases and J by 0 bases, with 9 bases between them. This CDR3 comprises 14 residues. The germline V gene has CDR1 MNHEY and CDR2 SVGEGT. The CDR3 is CASSLHYSGNTIYF. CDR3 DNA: TGTGCCAGCAGCCTACACTACTCTGGAAACACCATATATTTT.

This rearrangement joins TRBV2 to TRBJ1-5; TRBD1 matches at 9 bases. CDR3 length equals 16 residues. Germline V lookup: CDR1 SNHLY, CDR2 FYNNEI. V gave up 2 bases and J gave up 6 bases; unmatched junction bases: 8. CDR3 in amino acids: CASSEIQGALGQPQHF. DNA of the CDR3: TGTGCCAGCAGTGAAATACAGGGGGCATTAGGTCAGCCCCAGCATTTT. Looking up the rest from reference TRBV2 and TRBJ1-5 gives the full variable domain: EPEVTQTPSHQVTQMGQEVILRCVPISNHLYFYWYRQILGQKVEFLVSFYNNEISEKSEIFDDQFSVERPDGSNFTLKIRSTKLEDSAMYFCASSEIQGALGQPQHFGDGTRLSIL.

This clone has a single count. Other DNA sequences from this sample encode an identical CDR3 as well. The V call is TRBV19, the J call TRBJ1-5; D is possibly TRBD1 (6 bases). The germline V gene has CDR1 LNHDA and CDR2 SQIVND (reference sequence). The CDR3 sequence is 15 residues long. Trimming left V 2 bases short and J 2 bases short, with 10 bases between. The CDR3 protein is CASSIWGRGNQPQHF. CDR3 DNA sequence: TGTGCCAGTAGTATATGGGGGCGAGGCAATCAGCCCCAGCATTTT.

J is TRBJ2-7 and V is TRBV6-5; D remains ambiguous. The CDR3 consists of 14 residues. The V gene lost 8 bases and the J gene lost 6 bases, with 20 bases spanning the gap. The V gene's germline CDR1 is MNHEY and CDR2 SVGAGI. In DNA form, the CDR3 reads TGTGCCAGCGTTATTTTAGACGATTTCGGCGAGCAGTACTTC. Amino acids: CASVILDDFGEQYF.

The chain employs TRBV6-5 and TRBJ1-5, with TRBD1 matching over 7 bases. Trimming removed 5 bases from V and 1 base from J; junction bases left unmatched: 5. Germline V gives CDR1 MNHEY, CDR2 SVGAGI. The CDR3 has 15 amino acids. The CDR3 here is CASSPQTGSNQPQHF. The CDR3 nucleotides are TGTGCCAGCAGTCCCCAGACAGGGAGCAATCAGCCCCAGCATTTT.

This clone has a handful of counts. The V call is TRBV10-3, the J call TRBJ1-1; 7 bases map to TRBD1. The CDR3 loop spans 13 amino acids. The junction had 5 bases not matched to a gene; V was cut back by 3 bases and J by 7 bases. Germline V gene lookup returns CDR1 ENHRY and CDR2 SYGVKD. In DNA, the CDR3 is TGTGCCATCAGTGACACAGGGGTGGGTGAAGCTTTCTTT. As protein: CAISDTGVGEAFF.

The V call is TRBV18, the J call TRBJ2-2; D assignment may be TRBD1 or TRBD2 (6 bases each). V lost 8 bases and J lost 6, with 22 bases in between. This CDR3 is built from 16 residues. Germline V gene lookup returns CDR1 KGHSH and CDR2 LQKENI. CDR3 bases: TGTGCCAGCAACCACGGTCAGGGGACTTTATCCGGGGAGCTGTTTTTT. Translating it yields CASNHGQGTLSGELFF. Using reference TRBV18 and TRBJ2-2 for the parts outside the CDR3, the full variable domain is NAGVMQNPRHLVRRRGQEARLRCSPMKGHSHVYWYRQLPEEGLKFMVYLQKENIIDESGMPKERFSAEFPKEGPSILRIQQVVRGDSAAYFCASNHGQGTLSGELFFGEGSRLTVL.

In DNA, the CDR3 is TGCGCCAGCAGCTTTTTCCCAGAATCAGGCGAGCAGTACTTC. Amino acids: CASSFFPESGEQYF. The chain combines TRBV5-1 with TRBJ2-7; no clear D gene. CDR1 is SGHRS and CDR2 is YFSETQ in the germline V gene. Trimming left V 2 bases short and J 6 bases short, with 15 bases between. The CDR3 is made up of 14 amino acids.